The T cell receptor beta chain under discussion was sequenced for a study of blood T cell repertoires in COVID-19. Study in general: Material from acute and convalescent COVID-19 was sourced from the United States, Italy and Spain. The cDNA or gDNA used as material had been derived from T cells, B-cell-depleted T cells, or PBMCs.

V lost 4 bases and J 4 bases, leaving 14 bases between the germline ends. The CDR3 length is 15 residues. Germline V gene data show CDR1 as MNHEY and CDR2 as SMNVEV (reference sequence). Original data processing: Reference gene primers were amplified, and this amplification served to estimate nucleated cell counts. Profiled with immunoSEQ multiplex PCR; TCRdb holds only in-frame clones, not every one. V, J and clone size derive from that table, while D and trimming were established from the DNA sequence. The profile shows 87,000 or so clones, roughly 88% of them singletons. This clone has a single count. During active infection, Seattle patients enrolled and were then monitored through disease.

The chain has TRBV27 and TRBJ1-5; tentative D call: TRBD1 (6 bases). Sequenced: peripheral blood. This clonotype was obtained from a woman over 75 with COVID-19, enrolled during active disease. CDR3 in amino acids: CASSSTGLLNQPQHF. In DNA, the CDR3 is TGTGCCAGCAGTTCGACAGGACTCTTAAATCAGCCCCAGCATTTT.